The 28 T cell receptor beta chains presented below share a single source sample, sequenced in a study of T cells in localized non-small cell lung cancer. The table came from immunoSEQ multiplex PCR; TCRdb's copy has only in-frame clones and leaves some out. The sample holds tens of thousands of clones, more than 85% seen once. This sample comprised peripheral blood, obtained before any cancer treatment. The source is a man aged 18 to 49 with stage I lung adenocarcinoma.

The chain couples TRBV4-3 to TRBJ1-6; unclear D gene. Trimming cost V 2 bases and J 5 bases, with 10 bases left between them. Germline CDR1 reads LGHNA; CDR2 reads YSLEER. This CDR3 has 15 residues. The CDR3: CASSQSRWNNSPLHF. In nucleotides, the CDR3 is TGCGCCAGCAGCCAATCACGGTGGAATAATTCACCCCTCCACTTT.

The J gene is TRBJ1-1, the V gene TRBV7-9, with 7 bases that match TRBD1. Germline V lookup: CDR1 SEHNR, CDR2 FQNEAQ (reference sequence). CDR3 length: 18 amino acids. Trimming at V came to 1 base and at J to 3 bases, leaving 14 bases not matched to a gene. This CDR3 reads CASSLGAGTERSYTEAFF. CDR3 sequence (DNA): TGTGCCAGCAGCTTAGGCGCCGGGACAGAGAGGTCGTACACTGAAGCTTTCTTT.

The chain recombines TRBV4-3 with TRBJ1-1, with D possibly being TRBD1 (5 bases). CDR3 length: 15 residues. V was clipped by 0 bases and J by 6 bases, with 14 bases between them. Germline CDR1 is LGHNA and CDR2 is YSLEER. DNA for the CDR3: TGCGCCAGCAGCCAAGATCTAGGGGTTAGCGCTGAAGCTTTCTTT. Amino acid sequence: CASSQDLGVSAEAFF.

The chain employs TRBV2 and TRBJ1-1; D unresolved. Trimming stripped 6 bases from V and 3 bases from J, with 5 bases between. CDR3 size: 11 residues. The germline V gene has CDR1 SNHLY and CDR2 FYNNEI. CDR3 sequence reads: CASREYTEAFF. CDR3 nucleotide sequence: TGTGCCAGCAGAGAATACACTGAAGCTTTCTTT.

V usage is TRBV15 and J usage is TRBJ1-1, with 8 bases fitting TRBD1. V dropped 2 bases and J dropped 3; count of bases not matched to a gene: 8. The germline V gene has CDR1 LNHNV and CDR2 YYDKDF (reference sequence). CDR3 length equals 16 residues. For the CDR3, the DNA is TGTGCCACCAGCAGACCCACAGGGGGAGGGCACACTGAAGCTTTCTTT. Amino acid sequence: CATSRPTGGGHTEAFF.

The genes are TRBV18 and TRBJ2-6; no definite D call. CDR1 is KGHSH and CDR2 is LQKENI in the germline V gene. This CDR3 region has 15 residues. The V and J ends lost 3 bases and 3 bases respectively, with 9 bases between them. The CDR3 coding sequence is TGTGCCAGCTCACCCCAGGCAGGTGGGGCCAACGTCCTGACTTTC. This gives the protein CASSPQAGGANVLTF.

This clone was found once. The chain is built from TRBV5-6 and TRBJ2-4, with D possibly TRBD2 on 5 matching bases. V was clipped by 4 bases and J by 4 bases, with 18 bases between them. The CDR3 spans 16 residues. Germline V gene lookup returns CDR1 SGHDT and CDR2 YYEEEE. This chain's CDR3 is CASSPRARAGKNIQYF. The CDR3 DNA sequence: TGTGCCAGCAGCCCCCGCGCGCGGGCCGGGAAAAACATTCAGTACTTC.

By sample fraction, this clone is medium-sized. The chain is built from TRBV4-1 and TRBJ2-5, with D perhaps TRBD1 (6 bases). Germline V gives CDR1 MGHRA, CDR2 YSYEKL. Trimming removed 3 bases from V and 7 bases from J, with 21 bases in between. The CDR3 totals 16 residues. The CDR3 DNA sequence: TGCGCCAGCAGCCAGGGTGCCGTCGACAGGAGGTCGACCCAGTACTTC. Translating gives CASSQGAVDRRSTQYF.

The CDR3 sequence: CASSLGRGRNQPQHF. DNA of the CDR3: TGTGCCAGCAGCTTAGGCAGGGGGCGCAATCAGCCCCAGCATTTT. The chain carries TRBV7-2 and TRBJ1-5; the match to TRBD1 covers 8 bases. CDR3 size: 15 residues. In germline, CDR1 is SGHTA, CDR2 FQGNSA. With 1 base clipped from V and 2 bases from J, the junction kept 1 base outside the gene matches.

The rearrangement joins TRBV5-1 to TRBJ1-4, with TRBD1 matching over 7 bases. The J segment lost 5 bases and the V segment lost 4 bases, leaving 8 bases of the junction unmatched. Germline V gene lookup returns CDR1 SGHRS and CDR2 YFSETQ. CDR3 length: 15 residues. The CDR3 reads CASSDTQGINEKLFF. The CDR3 DNA reads TGCGCCAGCAGCGACACACAGGGGATAAATGAAAAACTGTTTTTT.

This clone was recorded a few times. This sequence joins TRBV6-1 and TRBJ1-2; tentatively, D is TRBD1 (6 bases). Germline V gene data show CDR1 as MNHNS and CDR2 as SASEGT. The CDR3 loop spans 15 amino acids. V was clipped by 5 bases and J by 8 bases, with 21 bases between them. This CDR3 reads CASSSEDSLLAGYTF. The DNA for the CDR3 is TGTGCCAGCAGTTCCGAGGACAGTCTCCTGGCCGGCTACACCTTC.

The chain carries TRBV14 and TRBJ1-2, with no clear D. The V gene lost 0 bases and the J gene lost 5 bases, with 10 bases spanning the gap. The CDR3 covers 14 residues. Looked up from germline, CDR1 is SGHDN and CDR2 is FVKESK. CDR3: CASSQESGAYGYTF. DNA of the CDR3: TGTGCCAGCAGCCAAGAATCCGGAGCGTATGGCTACACCTTC.

This chain joins TRBV13 and TRBJ2-5; unclear D gene. The end of the DNA is better explained by TRBJ2-7, so the J call may be wrong. Germline V gene lookup returns CDR1 PRHDT and CDR2 FYEKMQ (reference sequence). The CDR3 length is 13 residues. CDR3 sequence: CASSFSLGYEQYF. The CDR3 DNA sequence: TGTGCCAGCAGCTTTTCCCTGGGATACGAGCAGTACTTC.

This clone was seen a few times. The chain uses TRBV18 and TRBJ1-2; D is unclear. V was clipped by 2 bases and J by 6 bases, with 19 bases between them. The CDR3 is made up of 16 amino acids. CDR1 KGHSH and CDR2 LQKENI come from the germline V gene. CDR3 protein: CASSPDRSLLSDGYTF. The CDR3, as DNA: TGTGCCAGCTCACCAGATCGGTCCCTTTTATCGGATGGCTACACCTTC.

The genes are TRBV28 and TRBJ2-3; D possibly corresponds to TRBD2 (5 bases). The V gene lost 6 bases and the J gene lost 1 base, with 11 bases spanning the gap. This CDR3 region has 14 residues. Germline CDR1 and CDR2: MDHEN and SYDVKM. The CDR3 bases are TGTGCCAGCAGCCGCCCAGCGGGCACAGATACGCAGTATTTT. Protein sequence: CASSRPAGTDTQYF.

The gene calls are TRBV5-4 and TRBJ1-2; tentative D call: TRBD1 (5 bases). The length of the CDR3 is 15 residues. Germline V gives CDR1 SGHNT, CDR2 YYREEE (reference sequence). The V end was cut by 0 bases, the J end by 7 bases, with 16 bases between. CDR3: CASSLEYSGAFGYTF. In DNA form, the CDR3 reads TGTGCCAGCAGCTTGGAGTATTCTGGGGCCTTTGGCTACACCTTC. Together with reference TRBV5-4 and TRBJ1-2, the CDR3 gives the full variable domain: ETGVTQSPTHLIKTRGQQVTLRCSSQSGHNTVSWYQQALGQGPQFIFQYYREEENGRGNFPPRFSGLQFPNYSSELNVNALELDDSALYLCASSLEYSGAFGYTFGSGTRLTVV.

The table lists this clone with a few counts. This sequence joins TRBV29-1 and TRBJ2-3, with 7 positions matching TRBD2. Germline V lookup: CDR1 SQVTM, CDR2 ANQGSEA. The CDR3 runs to 14 residues. Trimming removed 7 bases from V and 1 base from J; junction bases left unmatched: 8. The DNA for the CDR3 is TGCAGCGCCCGGCCGGGGGGAGGCACAGATACGCAGTATTTT. It specifies CSARPGGGTDTQYF.

The chain recombines TRBV7-2 with TRBJ1-1; unclear D gene. Germline values: CDR1 SGHTA, CDR2 FQGNSA. The CDR3 extends over 13 amino acids. V was trimmed by 2 bases and J by 2 bases, leaving 6 bases between them. The chain's CDR3 is CASSLLYNTEAFF. The CDR3 region has the DNA TGTGCCAGCAGCTTACTGTACAACACTGAAGCTTTCTTT.

The gene calls are TRBV19 and TRBJ1-5; 10 bases line up with TRBD1. The CDR3 totals 15 residues. CDR1 and CDR2 (germline): LNHDA, SQIVND (reference sequence). V gave up 4 bases and J gave up 5 bases; unmatched junction bases: 5. Here the CDR3 reads CASSTGDRGYQPQHF. Written as DNA, the CDR3 is TGTGCCAGTAGTACTGGGGACAGGGGCTATCAGCCCCAGCATTTT.

The gene calls are TRBV30 and TRBJ1-3, with D perhaps TRBD1 (6 bases). With 2 bases removed from V and 4 bases from J, the gap between germline ends came to 9 bases. The V gene's germline CDR1 is GTSNPN and CDR2 SVGIG (reference sequence). This CDR3 comprises 13 residues. DNA for the CDR3: TGTGCCTGGAGTAGCGACAGGGGAAACACCATATATTTT. Protein product: CAWSSDRGNTIYF.

The V gene is TRBV28, the J gene TRBJ1-1, with TRBD1 matching over 7 bases. Germline assignment: CDR1 MDHEN and CDR2 SYDVKM. V gave up 6 bases and J gave up 2 bases; unmatched junction bases: 9. The CDR3 consists of 15 residues. The CDR3 DNA reads as TGTGCCAGCAGGTCCTACCGACAGGGAAACACTGAAGCTTTCTTT. As protein: CASRSYRQGNTEAFF.

The chain employs TRBV5-1 and TRBJ2-1, with D possibly matching TRBD1 (5 bases). The CDR3 runs 15 residues. V was trimmed by 0 bases and J by 4 bases, leaving 11 bases between them. Germline V lookup: CDR1 SGHRS, CDR2 YFSETQ. This CDR3 is CASSLGQGKYNEQFF. The CDR3 DNA reads as TGCGCCAGCAGCTTGGGTCAGGGAAAGTACAATGAGCAGTTCTTC.

This clone was seen just once. The J gene is TRBJ1-2, the V gene TRBV19, with 8 positions matching TRBD1. The length of the CDR3 is 14 residues. Germline V gene sequence: CDR1 LNHDA, CDR2 SQIVND (reference sequence). V dropped 5 bases and J dropped 3; count of bases not matched to a gene: 5. The CDR3 coding sequence is TGTGCCAGTAGTGTGACAGGGGAGGACTATGGCTACACCTTC. As protein: CASSVTGEDYGYTF.

The chain links TRBV5-4 to TRBJ1-1; 10 nucleotides agree with TRBD1. V shed 4 bases, J shed 5 bases, and the junction held 8 bases outside the gene matches. CDR3 size: 15 residues. Germline-derived CDR1 and CDR2 are SGHNT and YYREEE (reference sequence). The CDR3 loop reads CASSPVTGGSTEAFF. The CDR3 DNA sequence: TGTGCCAGCAGCCCGGTGACAGGGGGCTCAACTGAAGCTTTCTTT. Full variable domain (outside the CDR3, taken from reference TRBV5-4 and TRBJ1-1): ETGVTQSPTHLIKTRGQQVTLRCSSQSGHNTVSWYQQALGQGPQFIFQYYREEENGRGNFPPRFSGLQFPNYSSELNVNALELDDSALYLCASSPVTGGSTEAFFGQGTRLTVV.

The genes are TRBV15 and TRBJ1-3; no definite D call. This CDR3 comprises 13 residues. V was pared by 5 bases and J by 13 bases, with 18 bases between. Per the germline V gene, CDR1 is LNHNV and CDR2 is YYDKDF (reference sequence). The CDR3 protein is CATSYFYSGRIYF. The CDR3 nucleotides read TGTGCCACCAGCTACTTTTACTCCGGGCGAATATATTTT.

This rearrangement joins TRBV5-4 to TRBJ2-2; 7 bases line up with TRBD1. The trim removed 4 bases at V and 2 bases at J, leaving 8 bases unmatched. Germline V gives CDR1 SGHNT, CDR2 YYREEE (reference sequence). CDR3 length: 16 residues. CDR3 DNA sequence: TGTGCCAGCAGCGGACACAGGGGCCCAAACACCGGGGAGCTGTTTTTT. This gives the protein CASSGHRGPNTGELFF.

J is TRBJ1-1 and V is TRBV4-1; no reliable D call. Germline CDR1 and CDR2: MGHRA and YSYEKL. Trimming pared 2 bases from V and 4 bases from J, leaving 8 bases between. This CDR3 spans 13 amino acids. CDR3 region: CASSQQGFTEAFF. As DNA, the CDR3 is TGCGCCAGCAGCCAACAAGGGTTCACTGAAGCTTTCTTT.

The J gene is TRBJ1-5, the V gene TRBV4-1; D is undetermined. Germline CDR1 and CDR2: MGHRA and YSYEKL. The length of the CDR3 is 15 residues. The V and J ends lost 0 bases and 6 bases respectively, with 12 bases between them. The CDR3 sequence: CASSQDQGKGQPQHF. Here the CDR3 DNA reads TGCGCCAGCAGCCAAGATCAAGGGAAGGGTCAGCCCCAGCATTTT.